These T cell receptor beta chains were read from a single sample in a study of pediatric ulcerative colitis. Libraries were prepared by immunoSEQ multiplex PCR; TCRdb keeps only in-frame clonotypes and omits some of them. There are 40,000 to 55,000 clones in the sample; 78% occur only once, and around 3.5% lies in the top ten. Material: gut tissue. The source is a girl between 10 and 17 years old with moderate ulcerative colitis. CDR3s leave out the opening cysteine and the closing phenylalanine or tryptophan. A D gene is named only where the DNA matches it firmly.

v_gene	j_gene	d_gene	CDR3aa
TRBV28	TRBJ2-1	NA	ASSLWGDEQF
TRBV19	TRBJ1-5	NA	ASRVEGGGQPQH
TRBV15	TRBJ2-7	NA	ATSRDLRGPLFYEQY
TRBV7-9	TRBJ2-5	NA	ASSSVGQKETQY
TRBV29-1	TRBJ2-7	TRBD1	SVGQGAYEQY
TRBV5-1	TRBJ1-2	NA	ASSSTSNYGYT
TRBV6-1	TRBJ2-1	NA	ASSRDTSSYNEQF
TRBV6-4	TRBJ2-7	NA	ASSPRGYEQY
TRBV18	TRBJ2-3	TRBD1	ASSPQGARDTQY
TRBV30	TRBJ2-7	NA	AWSATGYEQY
TRBV2	TRBJ2-1	NA	ASSEGLAEQF
TRBV19	TRBJ1-1	NA	ASSFGRNTEAF
TRBV28	TRBJ1-2	NA	ASTHLRGGGGDGYT
TRBV27	TRBJ2-7	NA	ASSLSIGDTYEQY
TRBV30	TRBJ1-1	NA	AWTRQANTEAF
TRBV30	TRBJ1-1	NA	AWSGLPGELTEAF
TRBV5-1	TRBJ1-2	TRBD1	ASSVDRANYGYT
TRBV14	TRBJ1-2	NA	ASSHYGRTLGGYT
TRBV6-4	TRBJ2-7	NA	ASRGSRGYEQY
TRBV11-1	TRBJ2-7	NA	ASSLEGGSEQY
TRBV6-1	TRBJ2-3	TRBD2	ASRNGLAGTDTQY
TRBV5-8	TRBJ1-2	NA	ASSLSFGSSYGYT
TRBV7-9	TRBJ1-3	NA	ASSLILRDSYSGNTIY
TRBV5-1	TRBJ2-5	NA	ASSLGLVRRDETQY
TRBV4-1	TRBJ2-5	TRBD1	ASSQDFRGSVQETQY
TRBV7-2	TRBJ2-7	TRBD2	ASSLAAGESYEQY
TRBV11-2	TRBJ1-2	NA	ASSDGRIYGYT
TRBV7-8	TRBJ1-2	NA	ASSQAGRRAYGYT
TRBV11-3	TRBJ2-1	TRBD1	ASSGTGLGNEQF
TRBV27	TRBJ2-7	TRBD2	ASSLLAGVSYEQY